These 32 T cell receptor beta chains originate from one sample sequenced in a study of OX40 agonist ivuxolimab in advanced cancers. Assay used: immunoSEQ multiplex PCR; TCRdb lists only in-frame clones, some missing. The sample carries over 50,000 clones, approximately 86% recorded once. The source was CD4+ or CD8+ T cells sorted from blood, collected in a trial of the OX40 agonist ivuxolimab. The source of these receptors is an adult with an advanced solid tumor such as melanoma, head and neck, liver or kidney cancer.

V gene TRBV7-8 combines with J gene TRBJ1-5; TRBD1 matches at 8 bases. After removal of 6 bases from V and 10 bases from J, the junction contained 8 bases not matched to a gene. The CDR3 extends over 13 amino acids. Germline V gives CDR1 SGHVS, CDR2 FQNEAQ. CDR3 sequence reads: CASRMTGDVPQHF. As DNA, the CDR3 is TGTGCCAGCAGAATGACAGGGGACGTCCCCCAGCATTTT. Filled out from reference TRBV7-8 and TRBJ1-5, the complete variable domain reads GAGVSQSPRYKVAKRGQDVALRCDPISGHVSLFWYQQALGQGPEFLTYFQNEAQLDKSGLPSDRFFAERPEGSVSTLKIQRTQQEDSAVYLCASRMTGDVPQHFGDGTRLSIL.

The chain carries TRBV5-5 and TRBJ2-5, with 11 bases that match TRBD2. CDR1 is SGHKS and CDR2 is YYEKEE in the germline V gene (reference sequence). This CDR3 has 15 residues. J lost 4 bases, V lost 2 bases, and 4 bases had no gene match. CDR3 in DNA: TGTGCCAGCAGCTTTAGCGGGGGGGCCGGAGAGACCCAGTACTTC. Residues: CASSFSGGAGETQYF.

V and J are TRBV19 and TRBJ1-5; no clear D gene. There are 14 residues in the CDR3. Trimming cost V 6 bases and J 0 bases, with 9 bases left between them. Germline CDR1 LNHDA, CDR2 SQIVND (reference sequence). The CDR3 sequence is CASRASPSNQPQHF. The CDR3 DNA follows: TGTGCCAGTAGGGCGTCACCTAGCAATCAGCCCCAGCATTTT. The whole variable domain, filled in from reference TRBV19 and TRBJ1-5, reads DGGITQSPKYLFRKEGQNVTLSCEQNLNHDAMYWYRQDPGQGLRLIYYSQIVNDFQKGDIAEGYSVSREKKESFPLTVTSAQKNPTAFYLCASRASPSNQPQHFGDGTRLSIL.

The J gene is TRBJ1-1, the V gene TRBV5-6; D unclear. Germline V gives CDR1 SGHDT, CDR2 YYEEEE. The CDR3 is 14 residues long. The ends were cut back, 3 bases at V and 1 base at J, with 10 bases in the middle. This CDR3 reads CASSSFQENTEAFF. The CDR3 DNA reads TGTGCCAGCAGCTCATTCCAGGAGAACACTGAAGCTTTCTTT.

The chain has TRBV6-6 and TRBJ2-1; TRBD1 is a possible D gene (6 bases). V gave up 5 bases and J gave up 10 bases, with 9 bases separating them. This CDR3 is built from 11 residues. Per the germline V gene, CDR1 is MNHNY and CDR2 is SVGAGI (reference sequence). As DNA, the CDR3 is TGTGCCAGCAGTCCGACAGGAGAGCAGTTCTTC. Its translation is CASSPTGEQFF.

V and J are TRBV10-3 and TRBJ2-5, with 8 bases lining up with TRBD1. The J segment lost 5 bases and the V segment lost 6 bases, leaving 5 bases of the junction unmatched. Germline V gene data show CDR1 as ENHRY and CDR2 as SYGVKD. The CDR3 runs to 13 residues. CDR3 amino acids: CAIRDRAGETQYF. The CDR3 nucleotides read TGTGCCATCAGGGACAGGGCGGGGGAGACCCAGTACTTC.

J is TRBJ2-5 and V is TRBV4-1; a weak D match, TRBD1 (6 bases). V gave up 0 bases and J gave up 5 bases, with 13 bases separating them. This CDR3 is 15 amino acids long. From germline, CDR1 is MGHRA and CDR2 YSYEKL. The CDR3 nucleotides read TGCGCCAGCAGCCAAGATAGGCTTAGGGGGGAGACCCAGTACTTC. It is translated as CASSQDRLRGETQYF.

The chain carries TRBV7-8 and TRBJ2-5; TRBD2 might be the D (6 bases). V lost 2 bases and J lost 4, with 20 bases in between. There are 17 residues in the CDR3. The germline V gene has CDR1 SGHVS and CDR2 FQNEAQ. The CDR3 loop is CASSLRRVWPLGETQYF. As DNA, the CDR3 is TGTGCCAGCAGCTTACGGAGGGTATGGCCTTTGGGAGAGACCCAGTACTTC.

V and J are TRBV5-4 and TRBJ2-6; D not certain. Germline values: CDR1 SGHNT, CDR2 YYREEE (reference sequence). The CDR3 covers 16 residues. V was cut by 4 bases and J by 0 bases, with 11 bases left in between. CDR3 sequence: CASSTLMTSGANVLTF. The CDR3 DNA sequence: TGTGCCAGCAGCACCCTAATGACCTCTGGGGCCAACGTCCTGACTTTC.

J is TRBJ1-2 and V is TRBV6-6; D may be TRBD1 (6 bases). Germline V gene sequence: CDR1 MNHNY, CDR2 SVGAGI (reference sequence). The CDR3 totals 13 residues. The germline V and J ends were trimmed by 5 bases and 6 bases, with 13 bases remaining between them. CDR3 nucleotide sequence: TGTGCCAGCAGTCACAGGGATTCGCATGGCTACACCTTC. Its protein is CASSHRDSHGYTF.

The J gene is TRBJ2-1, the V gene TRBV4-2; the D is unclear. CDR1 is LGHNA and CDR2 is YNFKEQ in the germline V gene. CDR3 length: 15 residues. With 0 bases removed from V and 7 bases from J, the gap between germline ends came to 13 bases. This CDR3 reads CASSQDGQLTNEQFF. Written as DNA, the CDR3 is TGTGCCAGCAGCCAAGATGGCCAGCTCACGAATGAGCAGTTCTTC.

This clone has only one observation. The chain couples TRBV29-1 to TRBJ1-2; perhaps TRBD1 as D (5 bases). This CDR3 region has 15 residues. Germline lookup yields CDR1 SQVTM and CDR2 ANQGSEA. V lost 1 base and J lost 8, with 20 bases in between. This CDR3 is CSVEAAGKIMTGYTF. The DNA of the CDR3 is TGCAGCGTTGAAGCCGCAGGGAAGATTATGACGGGCTACACCTTC.

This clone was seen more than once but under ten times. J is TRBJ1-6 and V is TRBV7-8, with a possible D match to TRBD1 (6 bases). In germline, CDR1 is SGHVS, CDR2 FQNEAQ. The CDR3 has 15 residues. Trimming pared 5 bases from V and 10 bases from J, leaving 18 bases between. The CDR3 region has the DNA TGTGCCAGCAGCCGACTGTCAGGGGAAAGATCACCCCTCCACTTT. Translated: CASSRLSGERSPLHF.

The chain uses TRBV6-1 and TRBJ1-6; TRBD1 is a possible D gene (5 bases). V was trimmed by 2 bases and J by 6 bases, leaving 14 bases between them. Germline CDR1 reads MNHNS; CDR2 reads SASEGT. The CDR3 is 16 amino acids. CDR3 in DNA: TGTGCCAGCAGTGAAAGCGTAGGGGAGGGTAATTCACCCCTCCACTTT. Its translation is CASSESVGEGNSPLHF.

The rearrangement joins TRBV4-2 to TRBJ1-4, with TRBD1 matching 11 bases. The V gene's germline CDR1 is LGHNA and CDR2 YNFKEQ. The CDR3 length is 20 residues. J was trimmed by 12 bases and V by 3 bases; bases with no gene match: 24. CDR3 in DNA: TGTGCCAGCAGCCAGGGATTGGACAGGGGGCTTCCGAACTTTCTCAAAGAACTGTTTTTT. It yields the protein CASSQGLDRGLPNFLKELFF.

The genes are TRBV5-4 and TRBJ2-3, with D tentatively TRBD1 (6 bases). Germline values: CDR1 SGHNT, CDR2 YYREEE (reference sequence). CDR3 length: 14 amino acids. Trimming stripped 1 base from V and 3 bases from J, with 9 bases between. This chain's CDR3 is CASSLKTGTDTQYF. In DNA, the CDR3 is TGTGCCAGCAGCTTGAAGACAGGTACAGATACGCAGTATTTT.

The DNA for the CDR3 is TGCGCCAGCAGCTTGAATATAGGGTCCACGACAGGGCGCACCTACGAGCAGTACTTC. This gives the protein CASSLNIGSTTGRTYEQYF. The chain carries TRBV5-1 and TRBJ2-7; 7 bases fit TRBD1. This CDR3 contains 19 residues. The V segment lost 1 base and the J segment 2 bases; nucleotides outside the gene matches: 18. From germline, CDR1 is SGHRS and CDR2 YFSETQ.

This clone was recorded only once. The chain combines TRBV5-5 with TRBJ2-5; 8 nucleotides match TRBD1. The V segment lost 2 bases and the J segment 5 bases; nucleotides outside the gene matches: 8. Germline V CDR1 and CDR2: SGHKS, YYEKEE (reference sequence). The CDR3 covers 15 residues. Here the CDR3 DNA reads TGTGCCAGCAGCTTTCAACAGGGGGTAAAGGAGACCCAGTACTTC. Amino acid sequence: CASSFQQGVKETQYF.

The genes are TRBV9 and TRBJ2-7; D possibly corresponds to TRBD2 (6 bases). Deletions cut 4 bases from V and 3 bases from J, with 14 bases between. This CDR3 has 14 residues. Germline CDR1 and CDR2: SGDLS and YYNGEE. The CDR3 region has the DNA TGTGCCAGCAGCCCCCCGGGGGTAAGCTACGAGCAGTACTTC. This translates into CASSPPGVSYEQYF.

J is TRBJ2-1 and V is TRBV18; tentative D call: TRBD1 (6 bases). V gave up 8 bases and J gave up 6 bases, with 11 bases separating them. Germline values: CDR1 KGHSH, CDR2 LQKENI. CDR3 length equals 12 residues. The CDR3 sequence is CASTLQGNEQFF. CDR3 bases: TGTGCCAGCACCTTACAGGGCAATGAGCAGTTCTTC.

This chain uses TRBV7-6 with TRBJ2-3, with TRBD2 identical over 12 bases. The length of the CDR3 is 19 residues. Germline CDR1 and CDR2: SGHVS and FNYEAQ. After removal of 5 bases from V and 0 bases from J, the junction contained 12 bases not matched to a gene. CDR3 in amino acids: CASSNIGTSGPRSTDTQYF. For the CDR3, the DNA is TGTGCCAGCAGCAATATCGGGACTAGCGGGCCCAGAAGCACAGATACGCAGTATTTT.

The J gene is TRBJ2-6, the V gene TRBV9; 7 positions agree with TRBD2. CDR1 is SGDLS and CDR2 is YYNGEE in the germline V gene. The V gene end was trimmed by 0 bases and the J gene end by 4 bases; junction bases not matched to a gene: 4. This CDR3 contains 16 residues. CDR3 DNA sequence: TGTGCCAGCAGCGTAGAGGGAGGGTTGGGGGCCAACGTCCTGACTTTC. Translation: CASSVEGGLGANVLTF.

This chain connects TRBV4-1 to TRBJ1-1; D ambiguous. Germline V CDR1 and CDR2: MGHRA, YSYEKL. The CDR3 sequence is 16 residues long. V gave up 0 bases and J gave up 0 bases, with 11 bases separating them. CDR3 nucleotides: TGCGCCAGCAGCCAAGAGTGGGCAGGCCTGAACACTGAAGCTTTCTTT. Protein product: CASSQEWAGLNTEAFF.

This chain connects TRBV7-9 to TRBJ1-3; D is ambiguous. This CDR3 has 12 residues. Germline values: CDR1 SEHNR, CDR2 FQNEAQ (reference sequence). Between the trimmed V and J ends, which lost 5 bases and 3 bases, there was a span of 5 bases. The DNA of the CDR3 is TGTGCCAGCAGCCCAATTGGAAACACCATATATTTT. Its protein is CASSPIGNTIYF.

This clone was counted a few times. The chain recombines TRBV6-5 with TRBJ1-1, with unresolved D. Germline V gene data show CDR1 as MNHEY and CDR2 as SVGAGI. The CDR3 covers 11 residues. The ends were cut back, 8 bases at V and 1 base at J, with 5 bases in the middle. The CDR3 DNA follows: TGTGCCAGCGTTTGGAACACTGAAGCTTTCTTT. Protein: CASVWNTEAFF.

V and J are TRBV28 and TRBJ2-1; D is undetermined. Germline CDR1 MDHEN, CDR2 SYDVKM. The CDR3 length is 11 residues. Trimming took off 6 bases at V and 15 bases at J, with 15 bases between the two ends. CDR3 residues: CASSTTHHPFF. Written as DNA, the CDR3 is TGTGCCAGCAGCACTACTCACCACCCGTTCTTC.

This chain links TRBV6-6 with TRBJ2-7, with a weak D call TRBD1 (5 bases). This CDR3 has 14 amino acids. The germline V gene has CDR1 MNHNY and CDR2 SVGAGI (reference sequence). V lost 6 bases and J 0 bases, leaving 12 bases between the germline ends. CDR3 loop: CASSRQRSSYEQYF. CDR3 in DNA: TGTGCCAGCAGCCGACAGAGAAGCTCCTACGAGCAGTACTTC.

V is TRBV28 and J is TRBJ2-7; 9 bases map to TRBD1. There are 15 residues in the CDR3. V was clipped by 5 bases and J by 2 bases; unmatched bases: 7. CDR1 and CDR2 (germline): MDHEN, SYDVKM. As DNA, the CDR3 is TGTGCCAGCAGTCCCCTGGACAGGGGACCCTACGAGCAGTACTTC. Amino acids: CASSPLDRGPYEQYF.

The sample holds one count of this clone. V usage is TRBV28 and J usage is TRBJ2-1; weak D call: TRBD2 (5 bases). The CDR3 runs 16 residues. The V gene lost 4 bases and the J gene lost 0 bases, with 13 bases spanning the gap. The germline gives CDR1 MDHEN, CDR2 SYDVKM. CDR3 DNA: TGTGCCAGCAGTTCAACTAGGCGCAACTCCTACAATGAGCAGTTCTTC. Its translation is CASSSTRRNSYNEQFF.

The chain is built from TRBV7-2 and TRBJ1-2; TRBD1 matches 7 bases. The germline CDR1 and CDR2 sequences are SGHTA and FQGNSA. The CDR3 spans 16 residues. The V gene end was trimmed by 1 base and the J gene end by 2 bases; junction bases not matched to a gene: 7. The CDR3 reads CASSLVTGVTNYGYTF. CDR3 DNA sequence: TGTGCCAGCAGCTTAGTCACAGGGGTCACAAACTATGGCTACACCTTC.

The CDR3 here is CSVVWAGEYTQYF. The CDR3 DNA reads as TGCAGCGTTGTTTGGGCGGGAGAATATACGCAGTATTTT. The J gene is TRBJ2-3, the V gene TRBV29-1; 7 bases line up with TRBD2. CDR1 and CDR2 (germline): SQVTM, ANQGSEA. The CDR3 is made up of 13 amino acids. The junction had 8 bases not matched to a gene; V was cut back by 4 bases and J by 7 bases.

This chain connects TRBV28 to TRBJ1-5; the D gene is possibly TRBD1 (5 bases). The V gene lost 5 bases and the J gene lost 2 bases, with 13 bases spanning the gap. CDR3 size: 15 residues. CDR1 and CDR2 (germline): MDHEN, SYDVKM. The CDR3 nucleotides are TGTGCCAGCAGTCTCCAGGGCGGAGGCAATCAGCCCCAGCATTTT. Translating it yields CASSLQGGGNQPQHF.